This T cell receptor beta chain was recovered during a study of blood T cells in healthy people across ages. Whole-study results and caveats: Changes in expanded clonotypes were possibly confounded, as the CMV status of donors was unknown. The recorded TCR beta diversity per million T cells decreased in a roughly linear manner with age. Long-lived donors carried more naive CD4+ cells and greater diversity than aged donors.

As regards this clonotype: Antigen: not known.

CDR3 size: 16 residues. Germline CDR1 reads SGHTA; CDR2 reads FQGNSA. The J segment lost 0 bases and the V segment lost 5 bases, leaving 4 bases of the junction unmatched. With a J-beta primer mix and a sample-barcoded 5' primer, a second PCR ran roughly 6 to 11 cycles. Unique molecular identifiers of 12 random nucleotides labeled each cDNA. MiXCR, run by TCRdb on the 5' RACE reads, gives a single entry per CDR3 protein. The sample has over 550,000 distinct CDR3 sequences; about 30% are singletons. This chain joins TRBV7-2 and TRBJ2-7; 13 bases align to TRBD2. Sequences were obtained from blood. The receptor was derived from a woman older than 75 in good health. The CDR3, as DNA: TGTGCCAGCAGCATGGGACTAGCGGGGAGCTCCTACGAGCAGTACTTC. Amino acid sequence: CASSMGLAGSSYEQYF.